This TCR beta chain was recorded in a study of shared clonotypes between healthy human individuals. V was trimmed by 5 bases and J by 5 bases, leaving 12 bases between them. Per germline, CDR1 LGHNT and CDR2 FRNRAP. The length of the CDR3 is 13 residues. Study results and caveats: All-four-donor shared clonotypes had higher generation probabilities than non-shared clonotypes did.

Notes on this clone: Its cognate antigen is unknown.

The donors, all of them Caucasian adults, lived in Nashville, Tennessee. Several immunoSEQ plates held equal portions of the genomic DNA taken from each subset. The method was immunoSEQ multiplex PCR; TCRdb's version includes in-frame clones alone and lacks a portion of them. The sample holds under 2,500,000 clones; under 97% are singletons and the top ten take roughly 0.13%. The sequenced sample consisted of naive CD4+ T cells sorted from blood. The subset was: CD45RA+ positively selected. The source of this sequence is a man between 18 and 35 years old in good health. The chain is built from TRBV12-5 and TRBJ2-5; possible D gene TRBD1, 6 bases. The CDR3 DNA follows: TGTGCTAGTGGTACAGGGCGGCGTGAGACCCAGTACTTC. Protein product: CASGTGRRETQYF.